One and the same sample provided the 18 T cell receptor beta chains below, sequenced in a study of cytomegalovirus exposure and HLA in healthy donors (TCRdb year 2017). The method behind the library was the immunoSEQ multiplex PCR assay. Sourced from immuneACCESS, this table was stored by TCRdb with only in-frame sequences that have V and J called. A share of the clones is absent; for the studies checked, an unresolved V gene accounts for under half, and the remainder has no known explanation. This sample has about 150,000 clones in its table, and around four fifths of those were observed once. Around 27% of the sample belongs to the ten largest clones. Specimen: PBMCs. The receptors were gathered from a man between 25 and 39 years old in good health and CMV-seropositive.

V is TRBV5-4 and J is TRBJ2-3; the match to TRBD2 covers 14 bases. CDR1 is SGHNT and CDR2 is YYREEE in the germline V gene (reference sequence). The V segment lost 0 bases and the J segment 3 bases; nucleotides outside the gene matches: 6. The CDR3 loop spans 18 amino acids. CDR3 DNA sequence: TGTGCCAGCAGCTTGGAGGGGACTAGCGGGGGAGGGACAGATACGCAGTATTTT. Its translation is CASSLEGTSGGGTDTQYF. Variable domain in full (rest from reference TRBV5-4 and TRBJ2-3): ETGVTQSPTHLIKTRGQQVTLRCSSQSGHNTVSWYQQALGQGPQFIFQYYREEENGRGNFPPRFSGLQFPNYSSELNVNALELDDSALYLCASSLEGTSGGGTDTQYFGPGTRLTVL.

The rearrangement uses TRBV10-1 and TRBJ2-7; 9 bases line up with TRBD2. Germline CDR1 and CDR2: WNHNN and SYGVQD (reference sequence). CDR3 length: 15 residues. V lost 4 bases, J lost 5 bases, and 9 bases stayed unmatched. The CDR3 spells CASSAGGSGRDEQYF. CDR3 DNA: TGCGCCAGCAGTGCCGGAGGTAGCGGGAGAGACGAGCAGTACTTC.

The V gene is TRBV14, the J gene TRBJ2-7; TRBD2 matches 9 bases. This CDR3 region has 17 residues. CDR1 SGHDN and CDR2 FVKESK come from the germline V gene. The ends lost 0 bases at V and 5 bases at J; junction bases unmatched: 11. CDR3 protein: CASSQDGAGGPLDEQYF. The CDR3 DNA sequence: TGTGCCAGCAGCCAAGATGGGGCGGGAGGGCCTCTCGACGAGCAGTACTTC. The full variable domain, completed using reference TRBV14 and TRBJ2-7, is EAGVTQFPSHSVIEKGQTVTLRCDPISGHDNLYWYRRVMGKEIKFLLHFVKESKQDESGMPNNRFLAERTGGTYSTLKVQPAELEDSGVYFCASSQDGAGGPLDEQYFGPGTRLTVT.

This chain joins TRBV6-5 and TRBJ2-1; D remains ambiguous. Germline lookup yields CDR1 MNHEY and CDR2 SVGAGI. The CDR3 runs 12 residues. Between the trimmed V and J ends, which lost 5 bases and 11 bases, there was a span of 13 bases. The CDR3 DNA reads TGTGCCAGCAGTCCTGACTCATTCCAGCAGTTCTTC. This encodes CASSPDSFQQFF.

This clone has only a few counts. The chain employs TRBV2 and TRBJ2-3; D may be TRBD2 (6 bases). In germline, CDR1 is SNHLY, CDR2 FYNNEI. The CDR3 has 15 amino acids. V was cut by 5 bases and J by 1 base, with 13 bases left in between. CDR3 sequence: CASSRTNPRTDTQYF. CDR3 coding DNA: TGTGCCAGCAGTCGGACTAACCCCCGCACAGATACGCAGTATTTT.

This clone has only one observation. The chain employs TRBV7-3 and TRBJ2-1; 7 bases align to TRBD2. Germline lookup yields CDR1 SGHTA and CDR2 FQGTGA. This CDR3 comprises 16 residues. After removal of 4 bases from V and 0 bases from J, the junction contained 6 bases not matched to a gene. CDR3 nucleotides: TGTGCCAGCAGCTCGGGTAGCGGGCCCTCCTACAATGAGCAGTTCTTC. Its protein is CASSSGSGPSYNEQFF.

DNA for the CDR3: TGTGCCAGCAGCGCCGGGACAGGGAGCACAGATACGCAGTATTTT. It encodes CASSAGTGSTDTQYF. The V gene is TRBV21-1, the J gene TRBJ2-3; TRBD1, the table's D call, lacks a check against the DNA. TRBV21-1 is recorded as a pseudogene. This CDR3 is built from 15 residues.

This chain links TRBV7-2 with TRBJ2-3, with 15 bases matching TRBD2. The CDR3 loop spans 17 amino acids. The junction had 7 bases not matched to a gene; V was cut back by 5 bases and J by 4 bases. Germline CDR1 SGHTA, CDR2 FQGNSA. The CDR3, as DNA: TGTGCCAGCAGCGTCCGGACTAGCGGGAGGGCTTCAGATACGCAGTATTTT. Protein: CASSVRTSGRASDTQYF.

On this clone: A read error may be the cause here, since a much bigger clone is one base away. The chain joins TRBV6-1 to TRBJ1-5, with D tentatively TRBD1 (6 bases). The CDR3 contains 15 residues. Trimming left V 6 bases short and J 0 bases short, with 12 bases between. CDR1 is MNHNS and CDR2 is SASEGT in the germline V gene. Here the CDR3 DNA reads TGTGCCAGCAGCTTCGGGGGGCCTAGCAATCAGCCCCAGCATTTT. It is translated as CASSFGGPSNQPQHF.

The chain employs TRBV7-9 and TRBJ1-2, with D uncertain. The CDR3 runs 15 residues. V was pared by 1 base and J by 0 bases, with 9 bases between. Germline CDR1 is SEHNR and CDR2 is FQNEAQ (reference sequence). For the CDR3, the DNA is TGTGCCAGCAGCTTAGAAGCCTATGCTAACTATGGCTACACCTTC. Translated: CASSLEAYANYGYTF.

This clone was found once. The chain is built from TRBV5-6 and TRBJ2-1; 10 positions match TRBD2. In germline, CDR1 is SGHDT, CDR2 YYEEEE. J gave up 2 bases and V 4 bases, and 6 bases lay outside the gene matches. CDR3 length equals 16 residues. The CDR3 nucleotides read TGTGCCAGCAGCGCACTAGCGGGAACGGCCTACAATGAGCAGTTCTTC. It specifies CASSALAGTAYNEQFF.

The rearrangement joins TRBV7-9 to TRBJ1-6, with D perhaps matching TRBD1 (5 bases). V shed 2 bases and J shed 6 bases, with 8 bases lying between them. The CDR3 totals 14 residues. Per the germline V gene, CDR1 is SEHNR and CDR2 is FQNEAQ (reference sequence). CDR3 bases: TGTGCCAGCAGCTTAATGACAGTTAATTCACCCCTCCACTTT. This encodes CASSLMTVNSPLHF.

This rearrangement joins TRBV19 to TRBJ2-5; TRBD2 is a possible D gene (6 bases). Trimming stripped 3 bases from V and 4 bases from J, with 9 bases between. The CDR3 consists of 13 residues. Germline loops: CDR1 LNHDA, CDR2 SQIVND (reference sequence). CDR3: CASSIPGGETQYF. CDR3 nucleotide sequence: TGTGCCAGTAGTATCCCCGGGGGAGAGACCCAGTACTTC.

The chain employs TRBV15 and TRBJ1-4; 8 bases match TRBD1. Unmatched junction bases numbered 7, after V lost 3 bases and J lost 7 bases. In germline, CDR1 is LNHNV, CDR2 YYDKDF (reference sequence). CDR3 size: 15 residues. The CDR3 is CATSRKTGGGEKLFF. DNA of the CDR3: TGTGCCACCAGCAGGAAAACAGGGGGAGGTGAAAAACTGTTTTTT.

This clone showed up just a few times. The genes are TRBV29-1 and TRBJ1-2; 8 bases align to TRBD1. The CDR3 extends over 14 amino acids. Per the germline V gene, CDR1 is SQVTM and CDR2 is ANQGSEA. J gave up 6 bases and V 2 bases, and 8 bases lay outside the gene matches. CDR3: CSVERQGRSDGYTF. CDR3 bases: TGCAGCGTTGAAAGACAGGGGAGGAGTGATGGCTACACCTTC.

This clone has just a few counts. The chain couples TRBV7-3 to TRBJ2-1; maybe TRBD2 (6 bases). The CDR3 is 14 amino acids. Germline V gene lookup returns CDR1 SGHTA and CDR2 FQGTGA. Trimming stripped 4 bases from V and 2 bases from J, with 9 bases between. The CDR3, as DNA: TGTGCCAGCAGCTGGGGAGGACCCTACAATGAGCAGTTCTTC. Translating gives CASSWGGPYNEQFF.

The V call is TRBV4-1, the J call TRBJ2-3; D unclear. The germline V and J ends were trimmed by 5 bases and 5 bases, with 11 bases remaining between them. Germline V CDR1 and CDR2: MGHRA, YSYEKL. The CDR3 is 13 amino acids. The CDR3 bases are TGCGCCAGCAGCTCCCACTCTGGAGATACGCAGTATTTT. Encoded protein: CASSSHSGDTQYF.

Written as DNA, the CDR3 is TGCGCCAGCAGCAGTACAGGGACCTACGAGCAGTACTTC. This codes for CASSSTGTYEQYF. This chain links TRBV5-1 with TRBJ2-7; tentative D call: TRBD1 (6 bases). This CDR3 contains 13 residues. The germline V gene has CDR1 SGHRS and CDR2 YFSETQ. V was clipped by 4 bases and J by 2 bases, with 10 bases between them.